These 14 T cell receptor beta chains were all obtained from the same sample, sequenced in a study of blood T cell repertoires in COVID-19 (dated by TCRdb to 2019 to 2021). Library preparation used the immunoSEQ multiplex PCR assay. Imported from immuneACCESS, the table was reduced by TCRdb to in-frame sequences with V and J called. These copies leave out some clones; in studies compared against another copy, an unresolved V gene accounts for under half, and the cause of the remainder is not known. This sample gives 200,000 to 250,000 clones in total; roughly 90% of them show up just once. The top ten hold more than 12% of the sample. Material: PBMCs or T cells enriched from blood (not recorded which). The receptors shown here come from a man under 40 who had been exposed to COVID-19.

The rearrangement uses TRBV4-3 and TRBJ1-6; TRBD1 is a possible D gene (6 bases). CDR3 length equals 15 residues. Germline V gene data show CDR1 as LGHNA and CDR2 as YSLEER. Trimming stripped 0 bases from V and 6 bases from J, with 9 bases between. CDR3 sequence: CASSQERGINSPLHF. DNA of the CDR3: TGCGCCAGCAGCCAAGAGAGGGGGATTAATTCACCCCTCCACTTT.

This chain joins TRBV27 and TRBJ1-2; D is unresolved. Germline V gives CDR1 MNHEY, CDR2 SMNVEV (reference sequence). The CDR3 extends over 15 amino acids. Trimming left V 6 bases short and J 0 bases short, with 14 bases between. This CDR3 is CASRPSGLTNYGYTF. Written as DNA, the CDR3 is TGTGCCAGCAGACCCAGTGGGCTGACTAACTATGGCTACACCTTC.

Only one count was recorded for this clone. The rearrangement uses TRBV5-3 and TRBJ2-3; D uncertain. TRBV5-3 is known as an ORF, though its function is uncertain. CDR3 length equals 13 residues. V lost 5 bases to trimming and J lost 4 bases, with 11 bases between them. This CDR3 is CARSLEIADTQYF. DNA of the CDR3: TGTGCCAGAAGTCTAGAGATTGCAGATACGCAGTATTTT.

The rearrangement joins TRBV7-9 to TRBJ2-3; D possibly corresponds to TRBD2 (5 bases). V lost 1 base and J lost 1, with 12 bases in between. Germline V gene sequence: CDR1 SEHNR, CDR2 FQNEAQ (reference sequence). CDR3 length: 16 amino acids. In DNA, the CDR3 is TGTGCCAGCAGCTTAGATAGAGGGATGGGCACAGATACGCAGTATTTT. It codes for CASSLDRGMGTDTQYF.

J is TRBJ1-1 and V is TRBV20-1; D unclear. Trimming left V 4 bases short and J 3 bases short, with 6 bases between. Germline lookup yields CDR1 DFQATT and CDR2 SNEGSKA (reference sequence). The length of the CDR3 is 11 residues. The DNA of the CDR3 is TGCAGTGCTAACTTGCACACTGAAGCTTTCTTT. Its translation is CSANLHTEAFF.

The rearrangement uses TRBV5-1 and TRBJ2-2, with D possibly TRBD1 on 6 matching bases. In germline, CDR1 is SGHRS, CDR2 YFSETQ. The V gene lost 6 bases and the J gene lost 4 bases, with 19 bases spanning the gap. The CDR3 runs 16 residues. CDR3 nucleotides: TGCGCCAGCACCTTCTCTTCCAGGGGATCCACCGGGGAGCTGTTTTTT. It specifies CASTFSSRGSTGELFF.

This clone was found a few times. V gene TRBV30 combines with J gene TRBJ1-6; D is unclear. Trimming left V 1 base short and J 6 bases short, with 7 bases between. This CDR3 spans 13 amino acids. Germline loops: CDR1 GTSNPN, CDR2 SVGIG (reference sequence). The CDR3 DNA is TGTGCCTGGAGTGATGGAGGTAATTCACCCCTCCACTTT. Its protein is CAWSDGGNSPLHF.

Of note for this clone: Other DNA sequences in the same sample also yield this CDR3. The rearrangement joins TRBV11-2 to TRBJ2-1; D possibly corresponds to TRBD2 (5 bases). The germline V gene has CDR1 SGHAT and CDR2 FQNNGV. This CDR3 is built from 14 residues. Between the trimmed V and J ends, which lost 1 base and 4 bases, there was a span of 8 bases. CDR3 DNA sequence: TGTGCCAGCAGCTTAGCGGGGTCATACAATGAGCAGTTCTTC. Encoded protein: CASSLAGSYNEQFF.

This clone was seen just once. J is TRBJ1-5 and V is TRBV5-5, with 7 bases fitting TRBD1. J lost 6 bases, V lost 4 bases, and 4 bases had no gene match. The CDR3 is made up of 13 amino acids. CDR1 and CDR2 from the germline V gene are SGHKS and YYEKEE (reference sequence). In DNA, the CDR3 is TGTGCCAGCAGCCCCCAGGGGGTTCAGCCCCAGCATTTT. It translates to CASSPQGVQPQHF. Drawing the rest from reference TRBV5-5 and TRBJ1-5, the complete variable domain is DAGVTQSPTHLIKTRGQQVTLRCSPISGHKSVSWYQQVLGQGPQFIFQYYEKEERGRGNFPDRFSARQFPNYSSELNVNALLLGDSALYLCASSPQGVQPQHFGDGTRLSIL.

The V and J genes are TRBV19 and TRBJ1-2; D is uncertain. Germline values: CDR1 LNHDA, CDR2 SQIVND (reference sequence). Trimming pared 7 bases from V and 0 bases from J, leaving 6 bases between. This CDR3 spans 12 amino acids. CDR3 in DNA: TGTGCCAGTACCCAGACTAACTATGGCTACACCTTC. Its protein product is CASTQTNYGYTF. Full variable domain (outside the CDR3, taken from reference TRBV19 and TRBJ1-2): DGGITQSPKYLFRKEGQNVTLSCEQNLNHDAMYWYRQDPGQGLRLIYYSQIVNDFQKGDIAEGYSVSREKKESFPLTVTSAQKNPTAFYLCASTQTNYGYTFGSGTRLTVV.

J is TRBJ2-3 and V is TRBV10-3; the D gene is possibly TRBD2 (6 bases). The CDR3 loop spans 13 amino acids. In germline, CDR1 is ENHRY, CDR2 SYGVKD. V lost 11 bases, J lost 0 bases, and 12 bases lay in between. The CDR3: CAATRASTDTQYF. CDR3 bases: TGTGCCGCGACTAGAGCCAGCACAGATACGCAGTATTTT.

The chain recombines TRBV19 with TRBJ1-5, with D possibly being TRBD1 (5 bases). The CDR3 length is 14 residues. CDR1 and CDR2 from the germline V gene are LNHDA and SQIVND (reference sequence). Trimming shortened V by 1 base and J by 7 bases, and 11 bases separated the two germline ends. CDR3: CASSIGTQGQPQHF. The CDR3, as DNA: TGTGCCAGTAGTATAGGTACCCAGGGACAGCCCCAGCATTTT.

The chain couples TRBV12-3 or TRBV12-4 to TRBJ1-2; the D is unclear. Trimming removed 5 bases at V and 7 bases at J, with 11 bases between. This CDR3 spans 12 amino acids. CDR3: CASSGPHGGYTF. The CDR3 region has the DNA TGTGCCAGCAGTGGGCCCCATGGTGGCTACACCTTC.

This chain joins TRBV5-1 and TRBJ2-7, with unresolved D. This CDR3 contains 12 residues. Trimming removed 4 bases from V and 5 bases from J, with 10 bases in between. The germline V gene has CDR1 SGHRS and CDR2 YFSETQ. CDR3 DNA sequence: TGCGCCAGCAGCACACGATCCGACGAGCAGTACTTC. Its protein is CASSTRSDEQYF. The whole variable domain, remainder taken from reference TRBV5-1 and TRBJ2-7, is KAGVTQTPRYLIKTRGQQVTLSCSPISGHRSVSWYQQTPGQGLQFLFEYFSETQRNKGNFPGRFSGRQFSNSRSEMNVSTLELGDSALYLCASSTRSDEQYFGPGTRLTVT.